Sequencing of this T cell receptor (beta chain) was carried out in a study of regulatory T cells in long-lasting Graves disease. Findings and caveats of the study: Persistent Graves' patients showed a TCR diversity that was lower than that of newly diagnosed ones.

The V and J ends lost 7 bases and 7 bases, in that order; junction bases with no gene match: 9. Germline V lookup: CDR1 MDHEN, CDR2 SYDVKM. The length of the CDR3 is 15 residues. The time point was: newly diagnosed GD, antithyroid drugs for less than 3 months. Generation of the TCR library employed RNA extracted from PBMCs. There are many counts of this clonotype. Its antigen remains unknown. Combining iRepertoire HTBI primers with Arm-PCR of CDR3 regions, the authors built TCR beta libraries. MiXCR was run by TCRdb on the multiplex PCR reads, yielding one entry per CDR3 protein. The sample consists of approximately 440,000 distinct CDR3 sequences, 15% to 20% of them appearing once. This sample was shared with a second study, whose subject was T cells in Graves' hyperthyroidism and ophthalmopathy. That study reports: Exclusion followed for patients with uncontrolled infection, other autoimmune disease, pregnancy or lactation. First-round RT-PCR targeting the TCR CDR3 was performed with the HTBI primer set. Among thyroid clonotypes expanded above 0.001, most also appeared in blood.

The clonotype was recovered from a man aged 40-49 years with Graves disease. This rearrangement joins TRBV28 to TRBJ2-1; 11 bases are shared with TRBD2. The starting material was peripheral blood mononuclear cells (PBMCs), obtained at new diagnosis, from a patient treated with antithyroid drugs. The CDR3 region has the DNA TGTGCCAGCAAGGCTAGCGGGAGGTCTTGGAATGAGCAGTTCTTC. Residues: CASKASGRSWNEQFF. The entire variable domain, with the rest obtained from reference TRBV28 and TRBJ2-1, is as follows: DVKVTQSSRYLVKRTGEKVFLECVQDMDHENMFWYRQDPGLGLRLIYFSYDVKMKEKGDIPEGYSVSREKKERFSLILESASTNQTSMYLCASKASGRSWNEQFFGPGTRLTVL.